Listed below are T cell receptor beta chains from one sample, sequenced in a study of cytomegalovirus exposure and HLA in healthy donors. Measured with immunoSEQ multiplex PCR; TCRdb has only the in-frame clones, and not every one. The sample lists around 150,000 clones, approximately 88% occurring once. Sequencing input: PBMCs. These receptors came from a woman aged 25 to 45 in good health and CMV-seronegative. The CDR3 runs from the conserved cysteine through the conserved F or W. The D gene is left open where the match is weak. Only some rows state a clone size, as once, few, many or a class for expanded clones.

TRBV7-8	13	-	TRBJ1-4	-	CASSPPTRFELFF	TGTGCCAGCAGCCCACCGACAAGGTTCGAACTGTTTTTT
TRBV27	14	-	TRBJ1-4	TRBD1	CASREAGGNEKLFF	TGTGCCAGCAGGGAGGCAGGGGGTAATGAAAAACTGTTTTTT
TRBV5-4	15	-	TRBJ2-3	-	CASRTSGGGPNTQYF	TGTGCCAGCAGAACTTCGGGGGGCGGTCCGAATACGCAGTATTTT
TRBV5-1	15	-	TRBJ2-5	TRBD2	CASSPTGLAMETQYF	TGCGCCAGCAGCCCTACAGGACTAGCAATGGAGACCCAGTACTTC
TRBV27	15	-	TRBJ1-1	TRBD1	CASIPAGGAPTEAFF	TGTGCCAGCATCCCCGCAGGGGGCGCGCCGACTGAAGCTTTCTTT
TRBV5-1	14	once	TRBJ2-7	-	CASSLGGMPYEQYF	TGCGCCAGCAGCTTGGGTGGCATGCCCTACGAGCAGTACTTC
TRBV27	15	-	TRBJ2-3	-	CASASPAGDTDTQYF	TGTGCCAGCGCCTCCCCGGCAGGGGACACAGATACGCAGTATTTT
TRBV7-2	17	-	TRBJ1-1	-	CASRRPGLEGSDTEAFF	TGTGCCAGCAGACGACCCGGACTGGAGGGTTCGGACACTGAAGCTTTCTTT
TRBV18	14	-	TRBJ2-3	-	CASSPLGGTDTQYF	TGTGCCAGCTCACCGCTAGGGGGCACAGATACGCAGTATTTT
TRBV30	15	-	TRBJ2-7	TRBD2	CAWSLSGRSSYEQYF	TGTGCCTGGAGCCTCAGCGGGAGGAGCTCCTACGAGCAGTACTTC
TRBV4-1	20	-	TRBJ2-6	TRBD1	CASSQDPLRQGASGANVLTF	TGCGCCAGCAGCCAAGACCCCCTACGACAGGGGGCGAGCGGGGCCAACGTCCTGACTTTC
TRBV27	15	-	TRBJ2-7	TRBD2	CASSFKRGGGNEQYF	TGTGCCAGCAGTTTCAAGCGGGGGGGCGGGAACGAGCAGTACTTC
TRBV4-3	17	-	TRBJ2-3	TRBD2	CASSQESGGSLTDTQYF	TGCGCCAGCAGCCAAGAATCGGGGGGTTCCCTCACAGATACGCAGTATTTT
TRBV9	13	-	TRBJ1-1	TRBD1	CASSLWQGAEAFF	TGTGCCAGCAGCCTCTGGCAGGGGGCTGAAGCTTTCTTT
TRBV5-1	14	-	TRBJ2-1	TRBD2	CASSLESPSGRQFF	TGCGCCAGCAGCTTGGAGTCCCCTAGCGGTCGGCAGTTCTTC
TRBV5-1	15	-	TRBJ1-5	-	CASSPTGLSNQPQHF	TGCGCCAGCAGTCCCACAGGGCTTAGCAATCAGCCCCAGCATTTT
TRBV11-2	13	-	TRBJ1-2	TRBD1	CASTGTGGYGYTF	TGTGCCAGCACCGGGACAGGAGGTTATGGCTACACCTTC
TRBV19	16	-	TRBJ2-1	-	CASSRGPGDSYNEQFF	TGTGCCAGTAGTAGGGGCCCAGGCGACTCCTACAATGAGCAGTTCTTC
TRBV14	13	-	TRBJ2-3	-	CASSQHVADTQYF	TGTGCCAGCAGCCAACATGTTGCAGATACGCAGTATTTT
TRBV12-5	16	-	TRBJ2-1	-	CASGLVVGTGVNEQFF	TGTGCTAGTGGTTTGGTAGTTGGTACCGGGGTCAATGAGCAGTTCTTC
TRBV30	14	-	TRBJ2-1	-	CAWSVGGPYNEQFF	TGTGCCTGGAGTGTAGGCGGGCCCTACAATGAGCAGTTCTTC
TRBV19	16	-	TRBJ1-2	TRBD1	CASSTLDTGGLNGYTF	TGTGCCAGTAGTACCCTTGACACAGGGGGCTTAAATGGCTACACCTTC
TRBV5-4	14	-	TRBJ1-5	TRBD1	CASSFQGANQPQHF	TGTGCCAGCAGCTTCCAGGGGGCCAATCAGCCCCAGCATTTT
TRBV6-5	15	-	TRBJ1-1	TRBD1	CASSYGTGSNSEAFF	TGTGCCAGCAGTTACGGGACAGGATCCAACTCTGAAGCTTTCTTT
TRBV19	15	-	TRBJ1-1	TRBD1	CASSVLNPRTGEAFF	TGTGCCAGTAGTGTTTTAAACCCCCGGACAGGGGAAGCTTTCTTT
TRBV6-4	16	-	TRBJ2-1	TRBD2	CASSDGFVAGGNEQFF	TGTGCCAGCAGTGACGGTTTCGTAGCGGGAGGTAATGAGCAGTTCTTC
TRBV28	15	few	TRBJ2-7	-	CASSLRAGVGYEQYF	TGTGCCAGCAGTTTAAGGGCAGGGGTGGGCTACGAGCAGTACTTC
TRBV6-1	13	-	TRBJ1-5	-	CASSEGARQPQHF	TGTGCCAGCAGTGAGGGGGCTAGACAGCCCCAGCATTTT
TRBV30	16	-	TRBJ2-4	-	CAWSPASELAKNIQYF	TGTGCCTGGAGTCCCGCTAGCGAGCTAGCCAAAAACATTCAGTACTTC
TRBV7-9	14	-	TRBJ2-7	-	CASSLRAGASEQYF	TGTGCCAGCAGCCTCCGTGCGGGGGCCTCCGAGCAGTACTTC
TRBV27	13	-	TRBJ1-2	-	CASSFALYYGYTF	TGTGCCAGCAGTTTCGCGCTCTACTATGGCTACACCTTC
TRBV9	14	-	TRBJ1-1	TRBD1	CASSVTGEDTEAFF	TGTGCCAGCAGCGTAACAGGGGAGGACACTGAAGCTTTCTTT
TRBV7-9	15	-	TRBJ1-1	-	CASSPQTGLNTEAFF	TGTGCCAGCAGCCCACAGACAGGTTTGAACACTGAAGCTTTCTTT
TRBV6-4	15	-	TRBJ1-5	-	CASSEGAGGNQPQHF	TGTGCCAGCAGTGAAGGGGCAGGAGGCAATCAGCCCCAGCATTTT
TRBV15	14	-	TRBJ2-5	TRBD2	CATSGGGNQETQYF	TGTGCCACCAGCGGGGGGGGGAACCAAGAGACCCAGTACTTC
TRBV5-8	13	-	TRBJ2-3	-	CASSLSSTDTQYF	TGTGCCAGCAGCTTGTCTAGCACAGATACGCAGTATTTT
TRBV5-1	15	-	TRBJ2-3	TRBD2	CASSLAGGGSDTQYF	TGCGCCAGCAGCTTGGCCGGCGGGGGATCAGATACGCAGTATTTT
TRBV27	12	-	TRBJ2-7	-	CASSLSGVEQYF	TGTGCCAGCAGTTTATCAGGGGTCGAGCAGTACTTC
TRBV4-3	16	few	TRBJ2-7	TRBD2	CASSQEPGTTFYEQYF	TGCGCCAGCAGCCAAGAACCCGGGACTACCTTCTACGAGCAGTACTTC
TRBV14	12	-	TRBJ2-1	-	CASSQRRNEQFF	TGTGCCAGCAGCCAACGGAGGAATGAGCAGTTCTTC
TRBV6-1	13	-	TRBJ2-5	-	CASRRTVQETQYF	TGTGCCAGCAGACGGACAGTCCAAGAGACCCAGTACTTC
TRBV7-7	17	-	TRBJ2-4	-	CASSLRAGQHAKNIQYF	TGTGCCAGCAGCCTAAGGGCGGGACAGCACGCCAAAAACATTCAGTACTTC
TRBV6-1	14	-	TRBJ2-1	-	CASSEMVRGSEQFF	TGTGCCAGCAGTGAAATGGTTAGAGGTAGTGAGCAGTTCTTC
TRBV5-1	16	-	TRBJ2-7	TRBD1	CASSLGPGQVRGEQYF	TGCGCCAGCAGCTTGGGCCCCGGACAGGTTCGGGGCGAGCAGTACTTC
TRBV25-1	14	-	TRBJ2-1	-	CASSSRGVYNEQFF	TGTGCCAGCAGTTCGCGGGGAGTCTACAATGAGCAGTTCTTC
TRBV27	15	-	TRBJ2-7	-	CASIALRFDSYEQYF	TGTGCCAGTATAGCCCTGCGGTTCGACTCCTACGAGCAGTACTTC
TRBV28	15	-	TRBJ2-6	TRBD1	CASSPGTGITNVLTF	TGTGCCAGCAGCCCCGGGACAGGGATAACCAACGTCCTGACTTTC
TRBV27	13	once	TRBJ2-7	-	CASSFRTDYEQYF	TGTGCCAGCAGTTTCAGGACAGACTACGAGCAGTACTTC
TRBV6-1	18	-	TRBJ1-6	-	CASSEGLSGSSYNSPLHF	TGTGCCAGCAGTGAAGGCCTATCGGGAAGCTCCTATAATTCACCCCTCCACTTT
TRBV25-1	14	-	TRBJ2-5	-	CASSEFTGQETQYF	TGTGCCAGCAGTGAATTCACAGGGCAAGAGACCCAGTACTTC
TRBV9	16	-	TRBJ1-2	-	CASSVEGRGRGYGYTF	TGTGCCAGCAGCGTAGAGGGAAGGGGCCGAGGCTATGGCTACACCTTC
TRBV6-6	15	once	TRBJ1-3	TRBD1	CASSTRTGVGNTIYF	TGTGCCAGCAGTACCCGGACAGGGGTTGGAAACACCATATATTTT
TRBV9	14	-	TRBJ2-7	TRBD2	CASSVGTSSGSKYF	TGTGCCAGCAGCGTAGGGACTAGCAGTGGGTCGAAGTACTTC